This passage covers 10 T cell receptor beta chains from one sample sequenced in a study of blood T cells in healthy people across ages. The use of a sample-barcoded 5' primer and a J-beta primer mix characterized a second PCR of about 7 to 12 cycles. Each CDR3 protein is one row after TCRdb ran MiXCR on the 5' RACE reads. The data contain over 1,500,000 distinct CDR3 sequences, 35% to 50% of them singletons. Sample: blood. The receptors come from a human donor in good health.

This clonotype was seen only a few times. The rearrangement joins TRBV4-1 to TRBJ2-3, with 7 nucleotides matching TRBD2. Germline V gene lookup returns CDR1 MGHRA and CDR2 YSYEKL. The CDR3 runs to 14 residues. V lost 2 bases to trimming and J lost 14 bases; unmatched junction nucleotides: 13. DNA of the CDR3: TGCGCCAGCAGCCAACCCCCAACTAGCGCCCACCGGTATTTT. Translated: CASSQPPTSAHRYF.

The V call is TRBV28, the J call TRBJ2-3, with 7 positions matching TRBD2. The CDR3 covers 16 residues. Germline V gene lookup returns CDR1 MDHEN and CDR2 SYDVKM. V trimming: 4 bases; J trimming: 1 base; junction bases outside the gene matches: 8. CDR3 amino acids: CASSSPGGLGTDTQYF. CDR3 DNA sequence: TGTGCCAGCAGTTCACCCGGGGGGTTGGGCACAGATACGCAGTATTTT.

This clonotype was seen a few times. This chain connects TRBV10-3 to TRBJ2-7, with D unresolved. Trimming stripped 6 bases from V and 3 bases from J, with 15 bases between. The CDR3 is 14 amino acids. Germline CDR1 reads ENHRY; CDR2 reads SYGVKD. The CDR3 DNA is TGTGCCATCAGGACCCCGGAAGCCGACTACGAGCAGTACTTC. It yields the protein CAIRTPEADYEQYF.

CDR3 coding DNA: TGTGCCAGCAGTCGGGGAGTCTACAATGAGCAGTTCTTC. As protein: CASSRGVYNEQFF. The rearrangement links TRBV6-2 or TRBV6-3 to TRBJ2-1; D might be TRBD2 (5 bases). The CDR3 consists of 13 residues. CDR1 is MNHEY and CDR2 is SVGEGT in the germline V gene. V was shortened by 5 bases and J by 3 bases, with 8 bases between the two germline ends.

The chain links TRBV12-5 to TRBJ1-5; D might be TRBD1 (5 bases). V dropped 7 bases and J dropped 5 bases, with 12 bases sitting between them. The CDR3 has 13 residues. Germline-derived CDR1 and CDR2 are LGHNT and FRNRAP. CDR3 coding DNA: TGTGCTAGTGCCAGGGCTGCCGATCAGCCCCAGCATTTT. Protein product: CASARAADQPQHF.

The V call is TRBV7-2, the J call TRBJ1-2; 7 nucleotides line up with TRBD1. This CDR3 is built from 15 residues. The junction had 6 bases not matched to a gene; V was cut back by 1 base and J by 4 bases. Looked up from germline, CDR1 is SGHTA and CDR2 is FQGNSA. Here the CDR3 reads CASSLVIGGGYGYTF. CDR3 in DNA: TGTGCCAGCAGCTTAGTCATAGGGGGCGGCTATGGCTACACCTTC.

This sequence joins TRBV6-5 and TRBJ2-1; TRBD1 agrees at 8 bases. Unmatched junction bases numbered 11, after V lost 7 bases and J lost 6 bases. The CDR3 is 15 residues long. Germline V gene data show CDR1 as MNHEY and CDR2 as SVGAGI. CDR3 residues: CASTSGGIHPNEQFF. CDR3 coding DNA: TGTGCCAGCACCTCAGGGGGCATACACCCCAATGAGCAGTTCTTC.

This clonotype was recorded only once. At one end, the junction sequence differs from germline, possibly due to a read error. CDR3 protein: CSARGGRRDTEAFF. The CDR3 DNA reads TGCAGTGCAAGAGGGGGGAGACGGGACACTGAAGCTTTCTTT. The rearrangement uses TRBV20-1 and TRBJ1-1; D may be TRBD1 (6 bases). CDR3 size: 14 residues. Per germline, CDR1 DFQATT and CDR2 SNEGSKA (reference sequence).

The genes are TRBV5-5 and TRBJ2-2; D remains ambiguous. This CDR3 region has 11 residues. V lost 4 bases and J lost 7, with 5 bases in between. Germline CDR1 is SGHKS and CDR2 is YYEKEE (reference sequence). CDR3 sequence (DNA): TGTGCCAGCAGCAGGGACGGGGAGCTGTTTTTT. Its translation is CASSRDGELFF.

There are many counts of this clonotype. One junction end does not reproduce the germline sequence, and a read error may be involved. The V gene is TRBV4-3, the J gene TRBJ1-2; TRBD1 matches 11 bases. CDR3 size: 13 residues. From germline, CDR1 is LGHNA and CDR2 YSLEER. CDR3 DNA: TGTGCCAGCAGCCCGGACAGGGGGCATGGCTACACCTTC. It translates to CASSPDRGHGYTF.